This TCR beta chain is drawn from a study of shared clonotypes between healthy human individuals. Study-level information: The donor pool was made up of a couple of women and three men aged 18 to 49.

TCRdb's copy holds only in-frame clones and misses some; the assay was immunoSEQ multiplex PCR. The sample has millions of clones; 85% to 95% are singletons. Points from the study as a whole: A handful of donors shared 5% to 5.5% of their naive CD4 clonotypes. The study generally estimated greater richness for naive than memory subsets. The small donor group covered limited genetic and exposure diversity.

On this clone: The antigen remains undetermined.

The sequenced sample was naive CD4+ T cells sorted from blood. Subset denoted: CD45RA+ positively selected. The sequence was collected from a man aged 18 to 30 in good health.

The CDR3 DNA follows: TGCGCCAGCACCCTCCGGGAGGGTTCGGGTGGGGCCAACGTCCTGACTTTC. Its protein is CASTLREGSGGANVLTF. The J gene is TRBJ2-6, the V gene TRBV5-1, with TRBD2 matching over 8 bases. The germline V gene encodes CDR1 SGHRS and CDR2 YFSETQ. The CDR3 is made up of 17 amino acids. Trimming removed 6 bases from V and 3 bases from J; junction bases left unmatched: 11.